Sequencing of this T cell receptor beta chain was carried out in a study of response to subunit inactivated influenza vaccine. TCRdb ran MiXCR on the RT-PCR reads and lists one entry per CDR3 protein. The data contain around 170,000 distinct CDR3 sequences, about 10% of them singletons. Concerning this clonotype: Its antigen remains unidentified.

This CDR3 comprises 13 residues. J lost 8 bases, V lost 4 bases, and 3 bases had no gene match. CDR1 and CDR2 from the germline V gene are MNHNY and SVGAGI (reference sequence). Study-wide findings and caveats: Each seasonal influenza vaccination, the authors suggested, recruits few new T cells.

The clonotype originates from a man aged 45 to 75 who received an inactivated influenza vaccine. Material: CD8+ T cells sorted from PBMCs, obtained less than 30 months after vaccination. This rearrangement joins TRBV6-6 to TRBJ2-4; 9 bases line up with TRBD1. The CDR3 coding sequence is TGTGCCAGCAGTTGGACAGGGGTGGACATTCAGTACTTC. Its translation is CASSWTGVDIQYF.